The 17 T cell receptor beta chains given below trace back to one sample, sequenced in a study of T cells in women clearing cervical HPV infection. Generated by immunoSEQ multiplex PCR, the TCRdb table keeps only in-frame clones and is missing some. The sample spans 40,000 to 60,000 clones; the ten largest clones claim approximately 1%. Input material: blood buffy coat. All receptors come from a woman aged 18-70 years with a cervical HPV16 infection that either progressed to CIN3+ or cleared (not recorded which).

Remarks on this clone: The read finishes 3 residues shy of the CDR3 end, and the germline J gene is used to complete it. This chain uses TRBV5-1 with TRBJ1-1, with 8 bases identical to TRBD1. The CDR3 length is 16 residues. Germline lookup yields CDR1 SGHRS and CDR2 YFSETQ. V gave up 5 bases and J gave up 3 bases; unmatched junction bases: 12. The part of the CDR3 DNA that was read is TGCGCCAGCAGACCTAGGACAGGGAGGGCGGACACTGAA. This sequence encodes CASRPRTGRADTE. The CDR3 in its entirety is CASRPRTGRADTEAFF.

Concerning this clone: The read stops 3 residues short of the end of the CDR3; the missing end is completed from the germline J gene. The rearrangement joins TRBV29-1 to TRBJ2-7; D is unclear. Trimming removed 4 bases at V and 2 bases at J, with 6 bases between. CDR1 and CDR2 (germline): SQVTM, ANQGSEA. This CDR3 has 11 amino acids. The CDR3 DNA, read in part, is TGCAGCGTTGTTGGGCCCTACGAG. Translating gives CSVVGPYE. The entire CDR3 is CSVVGPYEQYF.

With respect to this clone: The read terminates 3 residues ahead of where the CDR3 ends, so the germline J gene completes it. This chain connects TRBV7-9 to TRBJ1-2; D call uncertain. CDR1 is SEHNR, CDR2 FQNEAQ, per germline (reference sequence). The CDR3 spans 13 residues. The CDR3 is CASSPKSSYDYTF. The CDR3 DNA, read in part, is TGTGCCAGCAGCCCGAAAAGCTCCTACGAC.

Details on this clone: The read terminates 3 residues before the CDR3 end, so the remaining end is supplied by the germline J gene. The rearrangement uses TRBV7-9 and TRBJ1-6; 7 nucleotides match TRBD1. Germline V gives CDR1 SEHNR, CDR2 FQNEAQ (reference sequence). Trimming removed 8 bases from V and 10 bases from J; junction bases left unmatched: 11. The CDR3 extends over 14 amino acids. CDR3 bases read: TGTGCCAGCGCATTAGCAGGGGGAGGATCACCC. Its protein product is CASALAGGGSP. The whole CDR3 protein is CASALAGGGSPLHF.

On this clone: The CDR3 end lies 3 residues beyond the end of the read and is filled in from the germline J gene. The genes are TRBV6-2 or TRBV6-3 and TRBJ2-3; TRBD1 might be the D (5 bases). CDR1 MNHEY and CDR2 SVGEGT come from the germline V gene. The CDR3 has 13 residues. The CDR3 protein is CASSLGRVETQYF. The part of the CDR3 DNA that was read is TGTGCCAGCTCCCTTGGCAGGGTAGAGACG.

As to this clone: The read is 3 residues too short to cover the CDR3 end, so that end is filled in from the germline J gene. V and J are TRBV20-1 and TRBJ1-2; 8 bases agree with TRBD1. The V gene end was trimmed by 2 bases and the J gene end by 6 bases; junction bases not matched to a gene: 8. The germline V gene encodes CDR1 DFQATT and CDR2 SNEGSKA (reference sequence). The CDR3 spans 14 residues. The sequenced part of the CDR3 DNA is TGCAGTGCTAGAAACAGGGGGTCGAGACATGGC. It yields the protein CSARNRGSRHG. The complete CDR3 reads CSARNRGSRHGYTF.

Points on this clone: The sequenced fragment ends 3 residues before the CDR3 boundary, so the rest is inferred from the germline J gene. The J gene is TRBJ2-3, the V gene TRBV20-1; no firm D call. Trimming took 8 bases from V and 8 from J, leaving 14 bases between them. The V gene's germline CDR1 is DFQATT and CDR2 SNEGSKA (reference sequence). The CDR3 runs 11 residues. Incomplete CDR3 DNA: TGCAGTACAAACGCTCACCCTACG. Residues: CSTNAHPT. The whole CDR3 sequence reads CSTNAHPTQYF.

On this clone itself: Coverage ceases 3 residues before the CDR3 finishes, and the germline J gene fills in the end. The chain joins TRBV19 to TRBJ2-2, with 9 bases aligning to TRBD1. The CDR3 runs to 16 residues. V was clipped by 7 bases and J by 6 bases; unmatched bases: 12. Germline CDR1 LNHDA, CDR2 SQIVND (reference sequence). CDR3 bases read: TGTGCCAGTACCCTAGGGACAGGGAAATCCGCCGGGGAG. It is translated as CASTLGTGKSAGE. The CDR3 in full is CASTLGTGKSAGELFF.

For this clone: The CDR3 end is not reached by the read, which stops 3 residues before it; the germline J gene fills it in. V gene TRBV7-3 combines with J gene TRBJ2-4, with no clear D. The CDR3 sequence is 16 residues long. CDR1 and CDR2 from the germline V gene are SGHTA and FQGTGA. The CDR3 DNA, read in part, is TGTGCCAGCAGCCCCTCGATGAAGGGTCGGTCCTATGGT. It codes for CASSPSMKGRSYG. The entire CDR3 is CASSPSMKGRSYGQYF. Full variable domain (outside the CDR3, taken from reference TRBV7-3 and TRBJ2-4): GAGVSQTPSNKVTEKGKYVELRCDPISGHTALYWYRQSLGQGPEFLIYFQGTGAADDSGLPNDRFFAVRPEGSVSTLKIQRTERGDSAVYLCASSPSMKGRSYGQYFGAGTRLSVL.

As concerns this clone: From the germline J gene comes the end of the CDR3, since the read stops 3 residues before it. The V and J genes are TRBV30 and TRBJ2-2; 10 bases fit TRBD1. The CDR3 covers 16 residues. Germline CDR1 is GTSNPN and CDR2 is SVGIG (reference sequence). The covered CDR3 bases are TGTGCCTGGACCGGGACAGGGGCCTCGTATAATTCACCG. The encoded protein is CAWTGTGASYNSP. The full-length CDR3 reads as CAWTGTGASYNSPLFF.

Turning to this clone: The read gets to within 3 residues of the CDR3 end, and the germline J gene fills in the rest. The genes are TRBV5-6 and TRBJ2-7; D remains unclear. The CDR3 runs to 12 residues. Germline-derived CDR1 and CDR2 are SGHDT and YYEEEE. V lost 4 bases, J lost 0 bases, and 5 bases lay in between. The chain's CDR3 is CASSTSSYEQYF. Incomplete CDR3 DNA: TGTGCCAGCAGCACAAGCTCCTACGAG. The variable domain in full, completed from reference TRBV5-6 and TRBJ2-7, reads DAGVTQSPTHLIKTRGQQVTLRCSPKSGHDTVSWYQQALGQGPQFIFQYYEEEERQRGNFPDRFSGHQFPNYSSELNVNALLLGDSALYLCASSTSSYEQYFGPGTRLTVT.

Regarding this clone: From the germline J gene comes the end of the CDR3, since the read stops 3 residues before it. The chain couples TRBV20-1 to TRBJ2-3, with 9 bases lining up with TRBD2. J was trimmed by 6 bases and V by 6 bases; bases with no gene match: 10. The CDR3 covers 14 residues. Germline V gene sequence: CDR1 DFQATT, CDR2 SNEGSKA (reference sequence). CDR3 bases read: TGCAGTGCCTTGACCGTAGCGGGAGAGGATACG. Its translation: CSALTVAGEDT. The entire CDR3 protein is CSALTVAGEDTQYF.

To note about this clone: Read coverage stops 3 residues before the CDR3 terminus; the germline J gene supplies the remainder. V gene TRBV7-2 combines with J gene TRBJ2-3; a weak D match, TRBD1 (6 bases). Germline assignment: CDR1 SGHTA and CDR2 FQGNSA. The length of the CDR3 is 15 residues. CDR3 bases read: TGTGCCAGCAGCCGCGAGGCCAGGGGTGGGCAGCCG. Protein product: CASSREARGGQP. The whole CDR3 region reads CASSREARGGQPQYF.

A remark on this clone: The sequenced fragment ends 3 residues before the CDR3 boundary, so the rest is inferred from the germline J gene. The chain couples TRBV10-1 to TRBJ2-3; TRBD1 might be the D (6 bases). This CDR3 is built from 14 residues. Trimming left V 4 bases short and J 4 bases short, with 12 bases between. Germline V gene lookup returns CDR1 WNHNN and CDR2 SYGVQD (reference sequence). The CDR3 protein is CASSGGGAADTQYF. The DNA read from the CDR3 is TGCGCCAGCAGTGGAGGGGGAGCGGCAGATACG.

This CDR3 is CSARDAGAGADTQYF. Partial CDR3 DNA: TGCAGTGCTAGAGATGCGGGGGCAGGTGCAGATACG. The genes are TRBV20-1 and TRBJ2-3; D may be TRBD2 (7 bases). Read data end 3 residues before the CDR3 end; the end is taken from the germline J gene. V shed 0 bases and J shed 4 bases, with 14 bases lying between them. Looked up from germline, CDR1 is DFQATT and CDR2 is SNEGSKA (reference sequence). The CDR3 sequence is 15 residues long.

As to this clone: The missing CDR3 end, 3 residues past where the read stops, is filled in from the germline J gene. The chain joins TRBV11-2 to TRBJ2-3, with 7 positions matching TRBD2. The CDR3 contains 14 residues. Germline loops: CDR1 SGHAT, CDR2 FQNNGV. After removal of 3 bases from V and 5 bases from J, the junction contained 5 bases not matched to a gene. The CDR3 DNA, read in part, is TGTGCCAGCAGCTTTGGGGGGGTTCAAGATACG. Translation: CASSFGGVQDT. The CDR3 in its entirety is CASSFGGVQDTQYF. Looking up the rest from reference TRBV11-2 and TRBJ2-3 gives the full variable domain: EAGVAQSPRYKIIEKRQSVAFWCNPISGHATLYWYQQILGQGPKLLIQFQNNGVVDDSQLPKDRFSAERLKGVDSTLKIQPAKLEDSAVYLCASSFGGVQDTQYFGPGTRLTVL.

With respect to this clone: The DNA ends 3 residues before the CDR3 does, and the rest of the CDR3 is filled in from the germline J gene. The chain recombines TRBV5-1 with TRBJ2-3; 10 positions match TRBD2. Trimming removed 1 base from V and 2 bases from J; junction bases left unmatched: 10. CDR3 size: 18 residues. Germline V gene lookup returns CDR1 SGHRS and CDR2 YFSETQ. The CDR3 reads CASSLSPSGGIFTDTQYF. CDR3 bases read: TGCGCCAGCAGCTTGTCCCCTAGCGGGGGAATCTTCACAGATACG. Filled out from reference TRBV5-1 and TRBJ2-3, the complete variable domain reads KAGVTQTPRYLIKTRGQQVTLSCSPISGHRSVSWYQQTPGQGLQFLFEYFSETQRNKGNFPGRFSGRQFSNSRSEMNVSTLELGDSALYLCASSLSPSGGIFTDTQYFGPGTRLTVL.